These 29 T cell receptor beta chains came from one sample sequenced in a study of T cells in Graves' hyperthyroidism and ophthalmopathy. TCR beta CDR3 regions were amplified from RNA. The HTBI primer set drove a first-round RT-PCR of the TCR CDR3. TCRdb analysed the multiplex PCR reads with MiXCR anew, one entry per CDR3 protein. The profile shows over 400,000 distinct CDR3 sequences, about 20% of them singletons. The sequenced sample was blood. The receptor set was obtained from a woman in her seventies with Graves' ophthalmopathy.

At least ten counts were recorded for this clonotype. The chain has TRBV28 and TRBJ2-3, with 7 bases matching TRBD1. CDR1 and CDR2 (germline): MDHEN, SYDVKM. The CDR3 has 17 amino acids. V dropped 5 bases and J dropped 1; count of bases not matched to a gene: 12. This CDR3 is CASSKGQPLRGTDTQYF. The CDR3 bases are TGTGCCAGCAGTAAGGGACAGCCGCTGAGGGGCACAGATACGCAGTATTTT.

Notes on this clonotype: One end of the junction does not line up with germline, which may come from a read error. The V and J genes are TRBV27 and TRBJ2-3; D not certain. This CDR3 is built from 12 residues. Per the germline V gene, CDR1 is MNHEY and CDR2 is SMNVEV (reference sequence). Written as DNA, the CDR3 is TGCGCCAGCAGTGTGAGCCTAGGTACGCAGTATTTT. Translated: CASSVSLGTQYF.

The chain joins TRBV11-2 to TRBJ2-1; 7 positions agree with TRBD1. The J segment lost 0 bases and the V segment lost 2 bases, leaving 4 bases of the junction unmatched. The CDR3 consists of 16 residues. The germline V gene has CDR1 SGHAT and CDR2 FQNNGV. The CDR3 spells CASSLHAGGSYNEQFF. For the CDR3, the DNA is TGTGCCAGCAGCTTACACGCAGGGGGCTCCTACAATGAGCAGTTCTTC.

The rearrangement joins TRBV19 to TRBJ2-3, with no clear D. V shed 0 bases and J shed 1 base, with 8 bases lying between them. The CDR3 has 15 amino acids. CDR1 is LNHDA, CDR2 SQIVND, per germline (reference sequence). CDR3 protein: CASSIEGYRTDTQYF. The CDR3 DNA reads as TGTGCCAGTAGTATAGAAGGTTATCGCACAGATACGCAGTATTTT.

This clonotype was counted a few times. The V and J genes are TRBV4-3 and TRBJ2-5, with D perhaps matching TRBD2 (6 bases). The germline V and J ends were trimmed by 0 bases and 1 base, with 21 bases remaining between them. Germline V gene sequence: CDR1 LGHNA, CDR2 YSLEER. This CDR3 spans 19 amino acids. The CDR3 bases are TGCGCCAGCAGCCAAGATCTAACTAGCAGCCATAAGGGCCAAGAGACCCAGTACTTC. Its protein is CASSQDLTSSHKGQETQYF.

This clonotype was detected many times. The DNA for the CDR3 is TGTGCCAGCAGTTTGACAGGGAGGTACACTGAAGCTTTCTTT. Translated: CASSLTGRYTEAFF. The chain couples TRBV28 to TRBJ1-1; 7 positions match TRBD1. CDR1 is MDHEN, CDR2 SYDVKM, per germline. Unmatched junction bases numbered 4, after V lost 3 bases and J lost 3 bases. This CDR3 contains 14 residues.

A few counts support this clonotype. The rearrangement links TRBV25-1 to TRBJ1-2; 7 positions match TRBD1. The germline gives CDR1 MGHDK, CDR2 SYGVNS. The junction had 4 bases not matched to a gene; V was cut back by 4 bases and J by 2 bases. This CDR3 region has 14 residues. As DNA, the CDR3 is TGTGCCAGCAGTGTGACAGGGATAAACTATGGCTACACCTTC. Amino acid sequence: CASSVTGINYGYTF.

The chain links TRBV7-3 to TRBJ2-3; TRBD1 aligns across 7 bases. V was pared by 6 bases and J by 5 bases, with 8 bases of the junction left unmatched. The CDR3 sequence is 14 residues long. Germline V gives CDR1 SGHTA, CDR2 FQGTGA. The DNA for the CDR3 is TGTGCCAGCAGTAATCAGGGGGTTTTAGATACGCAGTATTTT. Translation gives CASSNQGVLDTQYF. Combining the CDR3 with reference TRBV7-3 and TRBJ2-3 gives the whole variable domain GAGVSQTPSNKVTEKGKYVELRCDPISGHTALYWYRQSLGQGPEFLIYFQGTGAADDSGLPNDRFFAVRPEGSVSTLKIQRTERGDSAVYLCASSNQGVLDTQYFGPGTRLTVL.

The J gene is TRBJ2-1, the V gene TRBV6-2 or TRBV6-3; TRBD2 might be the D (5 bases). Trimming shortened V by 3 bases and J by 0 bases, and 12 bases separated the two germline ends. CDR3 length equals 16 residues. In germline, CDR1 is MNHEY, CDR2 SVGEGT. For the CDR3, the DNA is TGTGCCAGCAGTTATTTGCGGGCTAGCTCCTACAATGAGCAGTTCTTC. It codes for CASSYLRASSYNEQFF.

This clonotype was counted a few times. The chain couples TRBV20-1 to TRBJ2-1, with 14 bases lining up with TRBD2. The V gene end was trimmed by 5 bases and the J gene end by 1 base; junction bases not matched to a gene: 10. Germline lookup yields CDR1 DFQATT and CDR2 SNEGSKA (reference sequence). The CDR3 runs 18 residues. The chain's CDR3 is CSARGLAGGSLSYNEQFF. The CDR3, as DNA: TGCAGTGCTCGTGGACTAGCGGGAGGCTCCCTTTCCTACAATGAGCAGTTCTTC.

This clonotype was observed at least ten times. The chain has TRBV2 and TRBJ2-7; D is possibly TRBD1 (6 bases). Per germline, CDR1 SNHLY and CDR2 FYNNEI. V dropped 2 bases and J dropped 6 bases, with 8 bases sitting between them. The CDR3 totals 12 residues. CDR3 amino acids: CASSENRAEQYF. The CDR3 DNA follows: TGTGCCAGCAGTGAAAACAGGGCCGAGCAGTACTTC.

This clonotype appeared a few times. This chain connects TRBV19 to TRBJ2-7; the D gene could be TRBD1 or TRBD2 (5 bases each). V lost 5 bases and J lost 2, with 19 bases in between. CDR1 LNHDA and CDR2 SQIVND come from the germline V gene (reference sequence). The CDR3 is 16 amino acids. The CDR3 bases are TGTGCCAGTAGTGACGCTAGGGGAGTTACGGCCTACGAGCAGTACTTC. The encoded protein is CASSDARGVTAYEQYF.

This chain joins TRBV5-1 and TRBJ1-3; D unclear. The ends were cut back, 4 bases at V and 0 bases at J, with 11 bases in the middle. CDR1 and CDR2 (germline): SGHRS, YFSETQ. The CDR3 is 15 residues long. The CDR3 DNA sequence: TGCGCCAGCAGCCCAGACGGATACTCTGGAAACACCATATATTTT. It encodes CASSPDGYSGNTIYF.

This clonotype occurred a few times. The chain links TRBV6-2 or TRBV6-3 to TRBJ1-1, with D tentatively TRBD1 (6 bases). The V gene's germline CDR1 is MNHEY and CDR2 SVGEGT. The length of the CDR3 is 12 residues. V was shortened by 5 bases and J by 9 bases, with 13 bases between the two germline ends. This CDR3 is CASSTSGDKAFF. The CDR3 DNA sequence: TGTGCCAGCAGTACGTCAGGGGATAAAGCTTTCTTT.

The chain has TRBV27 and TRBJ2-7; tentatively, D is TRBD2 (5 bases). Germline CDR1 is MNHEY and CDR2 is SMNVEV (reference sequence). The CDR3 has 13 amino acids. V lost 5 bases to trimming and J lost 6 bases, with 14 bases between them. The CDR3 region is CASSDPPLGEQYF. The CDR3 coding sequence is TGTGCCAGCAGTGATCCCCCACTAGGCGAGCAGTACTTC.

There are a few counts of this clonotype. The chain has TRBV7-8 and TRBJ2-1; TRBD1 matches at 8 bases. Losses at the gene ends were 5 bases for V and 6 bases for J; bases not matched to a gene: 3. Germline-derived CDR1 and CDR2 are SGHVS and FQNEAQ. The CDR3 is 13 residues long. CDR3: CASSTGQANEQFF. In nucleotides, the CDR3 is TGTGCCAGCAGCACGGGACAGGCCAATGAGCAGTTCTTC.

This clonotype showed up many times. The chain uses TRBV11-2 and TRBJ2-2; TRBD1 matches at 7 bases. CDR1 is SGHAT and CDR2 is FQNNGV in the germline V gene. Trimming cost V 6 bases and J 3 bases; bases outside gene matches: 7. The CDR3 loop spans 15 amino acids. This CDR3 reads CASSQRQGYTGELFF. For the CDR3, the DNA is TGTGCCAGCAGTCAGCGACAGGGTTACACCGGGGAGCTGTTTTTT.

This clonotype showed up many times. The CDR3 DNA reads TGTGCCAGCAGTTTAGGTCGGGGGCTAGTTGAAAAACTGTTTTTT. The encoded protein is CASSLGRGLVEKLFF. The chain couples TRBV27 to TRBJ1-4; D is possibly TRBD1 (6 bases). Germline assignment: CDR1 MNHEY and CDR2 SMNVEV (reference sequence). The CDR3 extends over 15 amino acids. V was shortened by 2 bases and J by 7 bases, with 14 bases between the two germline ends.

The sample holds a few counts of this clonotype. The rearrangement links TRBV6-2 or TRBV6-3 to TRBJ2-2; 8 bases match TRBD2. Germline loops: CDR1 MNHEY, CDR2 SVGEGT. The CDR3 length is 15 residues. With V trimmed by 6 bases and J by 0 bases, 3 bases remained unmatched. CDR3 sequence (DNA): TGTGCCAGCAGAGGGGGACTAGCGAACACCGGGGAGCTGTTTTTT. As protein: CASRGGLANTGELFF.

V and J are TRBV4-1 and TRBJ1-1; D uncertain. The V gene's germline CDR1 is MGHRA and CDR2 YSYEKL. Between the trimmed V and J ends, which lost 1 base and 1 base, there was a span of 7 bases. The CDR3 contains 14 residues. The CDR3 region has the DNA TGCGCCAGCAGCCAAGCCCTTAGGAACACTGAAGCTTTCTTT. Its translation: CASSQALRNTEAFF.

The chain has TRBV10-3 and TRBJ1-1, with D possibly being TRBD1 (5 bases). The CDR3 sequence is 15 residues long. V lost 3 bases and J lost 5, with 16 bases in between. Germline V gene data show CDR1 as ENHRY and CDR2 as SYGVKD. The CDR3 DNA reads as TGTGCCATCAGTGATAGGGTCCAGGGTAAAACTGAAGCTTTCTTT. This encodes CAISDRVQGKTEAFF.

The J gene is TRBJ2-1, the V gene TRBV3-1, with 12 bases that match TRBD2. V trimming: 0 bases; J trimming: 10 bases; junction bases outside the gene matches: 7. The germline V gene has CDR1 LGHDT and CDR2 YNNKEL (reference sequence). The CDR3 covers 16 residues. The CDR3 DNA reads TGTGCCAGCAGCCAAGATTGGACTAGCGGGAATGAAGAGCAGTTCTTC. It specifies CASSQDWTSGNEEQFF.

The V call is TRBV12-3 or TRBV12-4, the J call TRBJ2-3; 7 bases match TRBD2. The V gene end was trimmed by 8 bases and the J gene end by 0 bases; junction bases not matched to a gene: 11. The CDR3 contains 16 residues. CDR3 amino acids: CASGESGKASTDTQYF. CDR3 DNA: TGTGCCAGCGGAGAAAGCGGGAAGGCTAGCACAGATACGCAGTATTTT.

This chain joins TRBV5-1 and TRBJ1-1, with D possibly TRBD1 on 6 matching bases. Trimming removed 5 bases at V and 0 bases at J, with 11 bases between. This CDR3 is 14 amino acids long. CDR1 SGHRS and CDR2 YFSETQ come from the germline V gene. The CDR3 is CASRLGGMNTEAFF. In nucleotides, the CDR3 is TGCGCCAGCAGGCTGGGGGGCATGAACACTGAAGCTTTCTTT.

This clonotype has at least ten counts. The rearrangement joins TRBV12-3 or TRBV12-4 to TRBJ2-3; D uncertain. The CDR3 runs 11 residues. Trimming took 6 bases from V and 1 from J, leaving 2 bases between them. The CDR3 spells CASSRTDTQYF. CDR3 DNA sequence: TGTGCCAGCAGCCGCACAGATACGCAGTATTTT.

This sequence joins TRBV18 and TRBJ1-4; D remains unclear. V lost 3 bases, J lost 4 bases, and 6 bases lay in between. This CDR3 is 13 amino acids long. Germline values: CDR1 KGHSH, CDR2 LQKENI. The CDR3 loop reads CASSPEVNEKLFF. The DNA for the CDR3 is TGTGCCAGCTCACCTGAAGTTAATGAAAAACTGTTTTTT.

This clonotype was recorded at least ten times. V usage is TRBV28 and J usage is TRBJ2-3; D is uncertain. Per the germline V gene, CDR1 is MDHEN and CDR2 is SYDVKM. Trimming removed 5 bases from V and 4 bases from J, with 22 bases in between. The CDR3 sequence is 17 residues long. The CDR3, as DNA: TGTGCCAGCAGTACACCCCGCCCCTCTAGGGCCCCAGATACGCAGTATTTT. Translation gives CASSTPRPSRAPDTQYF.

This clonotype was observed at least ten times. The V gene is TRBV6-2 or TRBV6-3, the J gene TRBJ2-1, with TRBD2 identical over 12 bases. This CDR3 contains 17 residues. From germline, CDR1 is MNHEY and CDR2 SVGEGT. After removal of 0 bases from V and 7 bases from J, the junction contained 7 bases not matched to a gene. The CDR3 nucleotides are TGTGCCAGCAGTTACTCGCCGACTAGCGGGAGTCGGAATGAGCAGTTCTTC. Its protein is CASSYSPTSGSRNEQFF.

This clonotype was seen many times. The V gene is TRBV5-1, the J gene TRBJ2-1; 8 bases are a match to TRBD2. In germline, CDR1 is SGHRS, CDR2 YFSETQ. This CDR3 contains 15 residues. J gave up 6 bases and V 2 bases, and 7 bases lay outside the gene matches. CDR3 sequence reads: CASSFAGGLGNEQFF. The CDR3 DNA reads as TGCGCCAGCAGCTTTGCGGGAGGCCTCGGCAATGAGCAGTTCTTC.